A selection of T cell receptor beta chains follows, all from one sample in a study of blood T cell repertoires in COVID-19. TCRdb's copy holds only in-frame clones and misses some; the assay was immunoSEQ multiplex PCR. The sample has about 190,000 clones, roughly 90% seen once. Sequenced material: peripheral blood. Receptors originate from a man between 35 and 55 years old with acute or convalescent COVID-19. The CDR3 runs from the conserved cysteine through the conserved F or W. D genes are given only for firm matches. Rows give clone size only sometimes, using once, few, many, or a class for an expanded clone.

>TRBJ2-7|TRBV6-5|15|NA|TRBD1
CASSYFPGQSYEQYF
TGTGCCAGCAGTTACTTTCCGGGACAGAGCTACGAGCAGTACTTC
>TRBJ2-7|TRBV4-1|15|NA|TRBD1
CASSQVLGQSLEQYF
TGCGCCAGCAGCCAAGTCCTGGGACAGTCGCTTGAGCAGTACTTC
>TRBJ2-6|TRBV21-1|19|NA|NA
CASSKARTGSASGANVLTF
TGTGCCAGCAGCAAAGCAAGGACAGGGTCCGCCTCTGGGGCCAACGTCCTGACTTTC
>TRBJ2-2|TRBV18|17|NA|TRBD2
CASSPASGGRNSGELFF
TGTGCCAGCTCACCCGCGAGCGGGGGACGAAACTCCGGGGAGCTGTTTTTT
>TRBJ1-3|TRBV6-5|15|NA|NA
CASSSRVGTGNTIYF
TGTGCCAGCAGTTCCAGGGTGGGGACTGGAAACACCATATATTTT
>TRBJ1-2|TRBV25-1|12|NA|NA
CASSEYVGSYTF
TGTGCCAGCAGTGAATATGTTGGCAGCTACACCTTC
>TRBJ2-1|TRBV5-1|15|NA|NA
CASSPLRGKINEQFF
TGCGCCAGCAGCCCCCTCCGGGGAAAAATAAATGAGCAGTTCTTC
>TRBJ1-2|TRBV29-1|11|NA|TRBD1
CSVQGQGGYTF
TGCAGCGTTCAAGGACAGGGAGGCTACACCTTC
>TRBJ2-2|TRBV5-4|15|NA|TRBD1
CASRLDRGNTGELFF
TGTGCCAGCAGGCTGGACAGGGGGAACACCGGGGAGCTGTTTTTT
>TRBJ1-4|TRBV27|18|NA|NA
CASNNGQLHESTNEKLFF
TGTGCCAGCAACAACGGACAGCTCCATGAATCAACTAATGAAAAACTGTTTTTT
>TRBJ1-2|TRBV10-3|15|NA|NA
CAISESLGANYGYTF
TGTGCCATCAGTGAGTCGCTGGGGGCAAACTATGGCTACACCTTC
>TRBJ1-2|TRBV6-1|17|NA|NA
CASSEAEATLLLYGYTF
TGTGCCAGCAGTGAAGCGGAAGCCACACTACTCCTCTATGGCTACACCTTC
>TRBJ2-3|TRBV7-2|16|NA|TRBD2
CASSLLAAGGADTQYF
TGTGCCAGCAGCTTACTAGCGGCGGGGGGCGCAGATACGCAGTATTTT
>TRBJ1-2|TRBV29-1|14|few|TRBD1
CSVAPGQGNYGYTF
TGCAGCGTTGCACCGGGACAGGGAAACTATGGCTACACCTTC
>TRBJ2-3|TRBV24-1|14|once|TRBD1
CATSETGGTDTQYF
TGTGCCACCAGTGAGACAGGGGGCACAGATACGCAGTATTTT
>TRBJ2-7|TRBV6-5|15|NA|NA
CASARGGMDSYEQYF
TGTGCCAGCGCAAGGGGGGGAATGGACTCCTACGAGCAGTACTTC
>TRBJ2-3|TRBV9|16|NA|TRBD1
CASSVVDRGGTDTQYF
TGTGCCAGCAGCGTAGTCGACAGGGGGGGCACAGATACGCAGTATTTT
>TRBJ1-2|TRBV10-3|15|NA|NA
CAISESWAGSYGYTF
TGTGCCATCAGTGAGTCCTGGGCTGGTTCGTATGGCTACACCTTC
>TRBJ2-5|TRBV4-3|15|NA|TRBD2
CASARTSGAGETQYF
TGCGCCAGCGCTAGGACTAGCGGGGCCGGGGAGACCCAGTACTTC
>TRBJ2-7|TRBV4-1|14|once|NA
CASSQVSSGYEQYF
TGCGCCAGCAGCCAAGTTTCGTCGGGCTACGAGCAGTACTTC
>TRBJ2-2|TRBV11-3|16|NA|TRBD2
CASSLALAGVTGELFF
TGTGCCAGCAGCTTAGCACTAGCGGGTGTCACCGGGGAGCTGTTTTTT
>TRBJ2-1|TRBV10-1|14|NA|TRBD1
CASSDSNRGNEQFF
TGCGCCAGCAGTGATAGTAACAGGGGGAATGAGCAGTTCTTC
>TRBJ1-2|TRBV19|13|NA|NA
CASSIGGLYGYTF
TGTGCCAGTAGTATCGGAGGCCTCTATGGCTACACCTTC
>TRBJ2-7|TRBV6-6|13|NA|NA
CASSFREGYEQYF
TGTGCCAGCAGTTTTAGAGAGGGCTACGAGCAGTACTTC
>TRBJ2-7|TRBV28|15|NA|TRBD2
CASSPATSGGGKQYF
TGTGCCAGCAGCCCCGCGACTAGCGGGGGCGGGAAGCAGTACTTC
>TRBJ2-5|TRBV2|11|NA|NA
CASTQLETQYF
TGTGCCAGCACTCAGTTAGAGACCCAGTACTTC
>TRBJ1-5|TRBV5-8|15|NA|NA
CASSFGGGAGQPQHF
TGTGCCAGCAGCTTCGGAGGGGGGGCTGGTCAGCCCCAGCATTTT
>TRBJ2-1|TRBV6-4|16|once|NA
CASSDSYSQPYNEQFF
TGTGCCAGCAGTGACTCGTACAGCCAGCCTTACAATGAGCAGTTCTTC
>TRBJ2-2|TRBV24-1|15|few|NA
CATSDEDSLTGELFF
TGTGCCACCAGTGATGAGGACAGCCTCACCGGGGAGCTGTTTTTT
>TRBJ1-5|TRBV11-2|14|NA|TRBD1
CASSPGTGEQPQHF
TGTGCCAGCAGCCCAGGGACAGGGGAACAGCCCCAGCATTTT
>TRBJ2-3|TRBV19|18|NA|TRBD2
CASSKATAGGPGWDTQYF
TGTGCCAGTAGTAAAGCGACAGCGGGGGGACCTGGTTGGGATACGCAGTATTTT
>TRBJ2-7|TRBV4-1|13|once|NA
CASSYLGSYEQYF
TGCGCCAGCAGCTACCTAGGGAGCTACGAGCAGTACTTC